The 25 T cell receptor beta chains given below trace back to one sample, sequenced in a study of shared clonotypes between healthy human individuals. Profiled with immunoSEQ multiplex PCR; TCRdb holds only in-frame clones, not every one. Found here are 550,000 to 850,000 clones, around 77% of them singletons; the top ten hold around 1.7%. Sequences were obtained from memory CD4+ T cells sorted from blood. Documented subset: CD45RA-negative fraction. These TCRs come from a woman between 25 and 40 years old in good health.

In this sample, this clone turned up many times. Other DNA sequences in this specimen translate into the identical CDR3. This sequence joins TRBV19 and TRBJ2-1; D is ambiguous. The CDR3 spans 13 residues. The V and J ends lost 3 bases and 4 bases respectively, with 7 bases between them. Germline V gene sequence: CDR1 LNHDA, CDR2 SQIVND (reference sequence). CDR3 nucleotides: TGTGCCAGTAGTATTTACGATTACAATGAGCAGTTCTTC. Protein sequence: CASSIYDYNEQFF.

This clone was picked up a small number of times. The rearrangement links TRBV6-1 to TRBJ1-3, with TRBD1 identical over 7 bases. After removal of 3 bases from V and 2 bases from J, the junction contained 4 bases not matched to a gene. Germline values: CDR1 MNHNS, CDR2 SASEGT. The CDR3 runs 15 residues. The CDR3 reads CASSDRQGAGNTIYF. DNA of the CDR3: TGTGCCAGCAGTGATAGACAGGGAGCTGGAAACACCATATATTTT.

This chain connects TRBV18 to TRBJ2-7; TRBD1 is a possible D gene (6 bases). The CDR3 runs to 13 residues. Trimming took 2 bases from V and 9 from J, leaving 14 bases between them. Germline V gene lookup returns CDR1 KGHSH and CDR2 LQKENI. The CDR3 DNA reads TGTGCCAGCTCACCAGGGTCACTACAGGGGCAGTACTTC. Translated: CASSPGSLQGQYF.

The rearrangement joins TRBV6-6 to TRBJ1-1; D gene uncertain. Trimming took off 0 bases at V and 4 bases at J, with 12 bases between the two ends. Germline V lookup: CDR1 MNHNY, CDR2 SVGAGI (reference sequence). The CDR3 sequence is 15 residues long. CDR3: CASSYSLLAGTEAFF. The CDR3 DNA reads as TGTGCCAGCAGTTACTCGCTCCTGGCCGGCACTGAAGCTTTCTTT.

This clone was recorded at least ten times. This chain links TRBV7-7 with TRBJ2-7, with D possibly TRBD2 on 6 matching bases. CDR1 and CDR2 from the germline V gene are SSHAT and FNYEAQ (reference sequence). V was cut by 5 bases and J by 7 bases, with 15 bases left in between. The CDR3 length is 13 residues. This CDR3 is CASSRDREREQYF. CDR3 bases: TGTGCCAGCAGCCGGGACCGGGAGAGAGAGCAGTACTTC.

V gene TRBV2 combines with J gene TRBJ2-5; tentatively, D is TRBD2 (6 bases). Trimming removed 5 bases at V and 1 base at J, with 8 bases between. Germline CDR1 reads SNHLY; CDR2 reads FYNNEI. The CDR3 sequence is 13 residues long. The CDR3 loop reads CASSRDFQETQYF. The CDR3 DNA reads as TGTGCCAGCAGTCGGGACTTCCAAGAGACCCAGTACTTC.

V gene TRBV18 combines with J gene TRBJ1-1; possibly TRBD1 for D (6 bases). The germline CDR1 and CDR2 sequences are KGHSH and LQKENI. V shed 2 bases and J shed 3 bases, with 7 bases lying between them. The CDR3 has 13 amino acids. CDR3 loop: CASSPSGDTEAFF. The CDR3 nucleotides are TGTGCCAGCTCACCATCAGGGGACACTGAAGCTTTCTTT.

The chain combines TRBV10-3 with TRBJ2-1, with TRBD2 matching 9 bases. This CDR3 spans 13 amino acids. The germline gives CDR1 ENHRY, CDR2 SYGVKD. Germline trimming cut 6 bases from V and 9 bases from J; bases unmatched to any gene: 6. The CDR3 region is CAIRVAGVAEQFF. CDR3 coding DNA: TGTGCCATCAGGGTAGCGGGAGTGGCTGAGCAGTTCTTC.

Concerning this clone itself: Additional DNA sequences in this sample encode the identical CDR3. The V and J genes are TRBV28 and TRBJ2-7; D is unresolved. Trimming took 5 bases from V and 4 from J, leaving 6 bases between them. Germline assignment: CDR1 MDHEN and CDR2 SYDVKM. CDR3 length: 11 residues. Here the CDR3 DNA reads TGTGCCAGCAGTAGGAGATACGAGCAGTACTTC. Protein sequence: CASSRRYEQYF.

V gene TRBV10-2 combines with J gene TRBJ2-7, with TRBD2 identical over 13 bases. Germline trimming cut 2 bases from V and 0 bases from J; bases unmatched to any gene: 4. This CDR3 is built from 17 residues. Per germline, CDR1 WSHSY and CDR2 SAAADI. Written as DNA, the CDR3 is TGCGCCAGCAGTGAGCCAAGGACTAGCGGGAGCTCCTACGAGCAGTACTTC. Translating gives CASSEPRTSGSSYEQYF.

The CDR3 protein is CASSSRQNPAYGYTF. The CDR3 coding sequence is TGTGCCAGCAGTTCTAGACAGAACCCGGCCTATGGCTACACCTTC. The J gene is TRBJ1-2, the V gene TRBV27, with D tentatively TRBD1 (5 bases). The V gene lost 4 bases and the J gene lost 4 bases, with 16 bases spanning the gap. The CDR3 contains 15 residues. Germline values: CDR1 MNHEY, CDR2 SMNVEV (reference sequence).

The rearrangement uses TRBV7-8 and TRBJ1-1; no definite D call. The CDR3 loop spans 13 amino acids. Germline V gives CDR1 SGHVS, CDR2 FQNEAQ. The V gene lost 4 bases and the J gene lost 0 bases, with 6 bases spanning the gap. Here the CDR3 reads CASSWELNTEAFF. The CDR3 DNA sequence: TGTGCCAGCAGCTGGGAGTTGAACACTGAAGCTTTCTTT.

This chain uses TRBV19 with TRBJ1-1; D gene ambiguous. The length of the CDR3 is 14 residues. Germline lookup yields CDR1 LNHDA and CDR2 SQIVND (reference sequence). The ends were cut back, 3 bases at V and 2 bases at J, with 10 bases in the middle. CDR3 amino acids: CASSIVRDNTEAFF. Here the CDR3 DNA reads TGTGCCAGTAGTATTGTTAGAGACAACACTGAAGCTTTCTTT. The full variable domain, its missing parts supplied by reference TRBV19 and TRBJ1-1, is DGGITQSPKYLFRKEGQNVTLSCEQNLNHDAMYWYRQDPGQGLRLIYYSQIVNDFQKGDIAEGYSVSREKKESFPLTVTSAQKNPTAFYLCASSIVRDNTEAFFGQGTRLTVV.

This clone was found once. A far larger clone lies a single base away; this is likely a read error. The V call is TRBV6-4, the J call TRBJ1-5; D is uncertain. The V and J ends lost 5 bases and 4 bases respectively, with 0 bases between them. Germline V gives CDR1 MRHNA, CDR2 SNTAGT. This CDR3 is 10 amino acids long. This CDR3 is CASSNQPQHF. CDR3 nucleotides: TGTGCCAGCAGTAATCAGCCCCAGCATTTT.

The rearrangement uses TRBV19 and TRBJ2-2; no clear D. The V gene lost 5 bases and the J gene lost 2 bases, with 15 bases spanning the gap. Germline V gene lookup returns CDR1 LNHDA and CDR2 SQIVND (reference sequence). This CDR3 comprises 16 residues. The CDR3 sequence: CASSRLSRLNTGELFF. The CDR3 nucleotides read TGTGCCAGTAGTCGGTTGTCGCGGTTAAACACCGGGGAGCTGTTTTTT.

The chain is built from TRBV7-6 and TRBJ1-6; no definite D call. Looked up from germline, CDR1 is SGHVS and CDR2 is FNYEAQ. The CDR3 consists of 16 residues. V gave up 5 bases and J gave up 8 bases, with 19 bases separating them. CDR3 DNA: TGTGCCAGCAGCCCCTCGTCGGGCTGGGTGGATTCACCCCTCCACTTT. Translation: CASSPSSGWVDSPLHF.

The chain employs TRBV4-2 and TRBJ2-1; 9 bases fit TRBD2. This CDR3 has 16 amino acids. V trimming: 1 base; J trimming: 7 bases; junction bases outside the gene matches: 8. In germline, CDR1 is LGHNA, CDR2 YNFKEQ. The CDR3 is CASSQVKASGTNEQFF. The DNA of the CDR3 is TGTGCCAGCAGCCAAGTTAAGGCTAGCGGGACTAATGAGCAGTTCTTC.

The chain employs TRBV4-1 and TRBJ2-7; tentatively, D is TRBD2 (6 bases). CDR1 is MGHRA, CDR2 YSYEKL, per germline. This CDR3 region has 16 residues. V was shortened by 3 bases and J by 0 bases, with 15 bases between the two germline ends. CDR3 nucleotides: TGCGCCAGCAGCCACCACAAGACTAGAGTCTCCTACGAGCAGTACTTC. Its translation: CASSHHKTRVSYEQYF.

This clone occurred once. The gene calls are TRBV4-1 and TRBJ2-5; D gene ambiguous. The germline V gene has CDR1 MGHRA and CDR2 YSYEKL. The CDR3 loop spans 15 amino acids. Trimming removed 0 bases from V and 3 bases from J, with 11 bases in between. The CDR3 DNA sequence: TGCGCCAGCAGCCAAGATGAAGCCAGGAAAGAGACCCAGTACTTC. Encoded protein: CASSQDEARKETQYF.

V usage is TRBV2 and J usage is TRBJ1-1; no definite D call. V shed 9 bases and J shed 7 bases, with 24 bases lying between them. The CDR3 covers 15 residues. Looked up from germline, CDR1 is SNHLY and CDR2 is FYNNEI. The CDR3 spells CASRERELGVSEAFF. CDR3 in DNA: TGTGCCAGTCGGGAGCGGGAGCTAGGAGTGAGTGAAGCTTTCTTT.

This clone was picked up a small number of times. V is TRBV7-9 and J is TRBJ1-2; no definite D call. The V and J ends lost 5 bases and 8 bases respectively, with 18 bases between them. Germline CDR1 and CDR2: SEHNR and FQNEAQ (reference sequence). The CDR3 sequence is 14 residues long. The CDR3 loop reads CASSPTQALGGYTF. In nucleotides, the CDR3 is TGTGCCAGCAGCCCCACGCAGGCCCTTGGGGGCTACACCTTC.

CDR3: CASSHSKGPGPLINEQYF. CDR3 DNA: TGCGCCAGCAGCCATAGTAAAGGCCCGGGACCACTTATCAACGAGCAGTACTTC. The rearrangement links TRBV5-1 to TRBJ2-7; D is perhaps TRBD1 or TRBD2 (5 bases each). V lost 4 bases and J 5 bases, leaving 28 bases between the germline ends. Germline V gives CDR1 SGHRS, CDR2 YFSETQ. The CDR3 extends over 18 amino acids.

In DNA form, the CDR3 reads TGTGCCAGTAGTATAGCCCAGTCCAATCAGCCCCAGCATTTT. The encoded protein is CASSIAQSNQPQHF. J is TRBJ1-5 and V is TRBV19; D is undetermined. The CDR3 sequence is 14 residues long. V lost 1 base to trimming and J lost 3 bases, with 7 bases between them. Per the germline V gene, CDR1 is LNHDA and CDR2 is SQIVND (reference sequence).

Only a few counts were recorded for this clone. This chain links TRBV27 with TRBJ1-3, with D unclear. V lost 2 bases and J 2 bases, leaving 10 bases between the germline ends. The CDR3 contains 15 residues. CDR1 is MNHEY and CDR2 is SMNVEV in the germline V gene (reference sequence). The CDR3, as DNA: TGTGCCAGCAGTTTAGTGGGATCTCCTGGAAACACCATATATTTT. Amino acid sequence: CASSLVGSPGNTIYF.

This chain joins TRBV5-6 and TRBJ2-1, with D possibly TRBD2 on 5 matching bases. Per the germline V gene, CDR1 is SGHDT and CDR2 is YYEEEE. This CDR3 contains 17 residues. The germline V and J ends were trimmed by 0 bases and 8 bases, with 21 bases remaining between them. The DNA for the CDR3 is TGTGCCAGCAGCTTGGCGGGAAGTCGGGTAGTAGTGGATGAGCAGTTCTTC. Protein sequence: CASSLAGSRVVVDEQFF.